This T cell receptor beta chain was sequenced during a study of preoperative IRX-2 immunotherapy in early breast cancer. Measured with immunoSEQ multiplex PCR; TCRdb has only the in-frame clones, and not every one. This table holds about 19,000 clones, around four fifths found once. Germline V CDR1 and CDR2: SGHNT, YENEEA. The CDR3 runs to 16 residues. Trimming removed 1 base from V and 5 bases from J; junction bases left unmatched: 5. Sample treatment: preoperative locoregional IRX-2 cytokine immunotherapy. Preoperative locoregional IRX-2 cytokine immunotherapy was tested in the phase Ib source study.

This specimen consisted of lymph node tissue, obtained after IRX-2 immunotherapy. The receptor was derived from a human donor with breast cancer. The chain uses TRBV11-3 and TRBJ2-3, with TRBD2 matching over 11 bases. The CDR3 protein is CASSLVVAGGGDTQYF. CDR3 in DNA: TGTGCCAGCAGCTTAGTGGTAGCGGGAGGGGGAGATACGCAGTATTTT.